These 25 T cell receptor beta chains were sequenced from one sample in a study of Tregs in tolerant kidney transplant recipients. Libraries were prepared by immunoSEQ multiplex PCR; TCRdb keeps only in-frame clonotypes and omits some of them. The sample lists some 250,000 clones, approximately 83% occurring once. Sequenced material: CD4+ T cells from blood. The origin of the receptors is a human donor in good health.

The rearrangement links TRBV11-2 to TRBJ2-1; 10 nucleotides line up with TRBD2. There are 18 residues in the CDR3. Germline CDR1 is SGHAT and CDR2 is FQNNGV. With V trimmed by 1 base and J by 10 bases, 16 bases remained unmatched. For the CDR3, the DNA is TGTGCCAGCAGCTTAGGGGCTAGCGGGGGAATGGGCCCTGGCGAGCAGTTCTTC. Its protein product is CASSLGASGGMGPGEQFF.

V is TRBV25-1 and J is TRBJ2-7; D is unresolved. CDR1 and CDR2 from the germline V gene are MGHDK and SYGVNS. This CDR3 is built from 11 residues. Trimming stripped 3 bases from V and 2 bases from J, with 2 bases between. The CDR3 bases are TGTGCCAGCAGTGATCCCTACGAGCAGTACTTC. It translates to CASSDPYEQYF.

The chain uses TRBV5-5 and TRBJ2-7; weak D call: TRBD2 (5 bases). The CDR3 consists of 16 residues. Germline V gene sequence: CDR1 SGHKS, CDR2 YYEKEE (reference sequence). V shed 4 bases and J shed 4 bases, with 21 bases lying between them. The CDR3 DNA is TGTGCCAGCAGCAACGGGGTTTCTGGACCGGAGTACGAGCAGTACTTC. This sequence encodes CASSNGVSGPEYEQYF. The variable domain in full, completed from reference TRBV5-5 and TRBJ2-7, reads DAGVTQSPTHLIKTRGQQVTLRCSPISGHKSVSWYQQVLGQGPQFIFQYYEKEERGRGNFPDRFSARQFPNYSSELNVNALLLGDSALYLCASSNGVSGPEYEQYFGPGTRLTVT.

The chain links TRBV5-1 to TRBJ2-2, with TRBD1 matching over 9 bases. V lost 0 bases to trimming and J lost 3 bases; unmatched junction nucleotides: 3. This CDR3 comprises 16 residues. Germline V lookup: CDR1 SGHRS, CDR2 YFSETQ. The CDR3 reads CASSLAGTGYTGELFF. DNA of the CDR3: TGCGCCAGCAGCTTGGCCGGGACAGGGTACACCGGGGAGCTGTTTTTT.

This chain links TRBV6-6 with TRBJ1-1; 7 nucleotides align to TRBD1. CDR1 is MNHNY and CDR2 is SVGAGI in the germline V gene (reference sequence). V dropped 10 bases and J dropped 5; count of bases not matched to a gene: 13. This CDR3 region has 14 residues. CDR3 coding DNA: TGTGCCACCCAGAGGGGGCAACGGGGAACTGAAGCTTTCTTT. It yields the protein CATQRGQRGTEAFF.

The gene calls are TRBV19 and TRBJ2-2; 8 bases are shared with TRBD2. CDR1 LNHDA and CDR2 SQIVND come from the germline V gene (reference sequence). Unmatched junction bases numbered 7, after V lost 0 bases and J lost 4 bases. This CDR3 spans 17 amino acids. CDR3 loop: CASSIDPRGGLTGELFF. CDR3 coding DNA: TGTGCCAGTAGTATAGACCCCCGGGGGGGACTCACCGGGGAGCTGTTTTTT.

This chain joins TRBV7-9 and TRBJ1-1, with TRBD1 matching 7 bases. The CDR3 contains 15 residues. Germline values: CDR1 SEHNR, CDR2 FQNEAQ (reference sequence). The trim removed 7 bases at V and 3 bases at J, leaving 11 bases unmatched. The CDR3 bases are TGTGCCAGCACCAAACAAAACAGGGGAGACACTGAAGCTTTCTTT. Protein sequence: CASTKQNRGDTEAFF.

The CDR3 reads CASSVLGAGEQFF. For the CDR3, the DNA is TGTGCCAGCAGCGTTCTGGGGGCGGGTGAGCAGTTCTTC. This chain uses TRBV9 with TRBJ2-1, with D tentatively TRBD1 (6 bases). Germline CDR1 SGDLS, CDR2 YYNGEE. V was pared by 2 bases and J by 9 bases, with 12 bases between. The CDR3 has 13 residues. The entire variable domain, with the rest obtained from reference TRBV9 and TRBJ2-1, is as follows: DSGVTQTPKHLITATGQRVTLRCSPRSGDLSVYWYQQSLDQGLQFLIQYYNGEERAKGNILERFSAQQFPDLHSELNLSSLELGDSALYFCASSVLGAGEQFFGPGTRLTVL.

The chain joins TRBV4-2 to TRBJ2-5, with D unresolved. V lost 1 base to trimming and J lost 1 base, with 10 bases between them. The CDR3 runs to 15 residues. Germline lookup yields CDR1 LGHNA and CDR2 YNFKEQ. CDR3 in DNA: TGTGCCAGCAGCCAAGCCGCAGCCTTCCAAGAGACCCAGTACTTC. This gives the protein CASSQAAAFQETQYF.

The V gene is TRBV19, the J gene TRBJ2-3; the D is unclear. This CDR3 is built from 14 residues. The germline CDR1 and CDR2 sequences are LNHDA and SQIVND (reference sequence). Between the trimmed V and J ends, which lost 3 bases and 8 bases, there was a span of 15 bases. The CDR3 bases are TGTGCCAGTAGTATCAGACGAGGATCCGGTACGCAGTATTTT. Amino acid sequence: CASSIRRGSGTQYF.

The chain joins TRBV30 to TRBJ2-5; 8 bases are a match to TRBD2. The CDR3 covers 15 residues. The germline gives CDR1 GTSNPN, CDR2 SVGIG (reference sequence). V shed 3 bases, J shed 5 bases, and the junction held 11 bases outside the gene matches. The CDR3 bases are TGTGCCTGGAGGGAGGATAGCGGGATGGTTGAGACCCAGTACTTC. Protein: CAWREDSGMVETQYF.

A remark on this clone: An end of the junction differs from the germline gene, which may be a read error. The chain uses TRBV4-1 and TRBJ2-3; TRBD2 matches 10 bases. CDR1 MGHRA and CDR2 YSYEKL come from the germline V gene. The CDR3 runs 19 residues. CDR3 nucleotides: TGCGCCAGCAGTCAAGCCCCTACACTAGCGGGACAGTTGGCAGATACGCAGTATTTT. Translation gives CASSQAPTLAGQLADTQYF.

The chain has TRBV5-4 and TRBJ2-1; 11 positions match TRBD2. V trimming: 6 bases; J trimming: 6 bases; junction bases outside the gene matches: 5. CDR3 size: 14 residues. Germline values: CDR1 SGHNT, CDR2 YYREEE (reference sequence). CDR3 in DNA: TGTGCCAGCACCCTAGCGGGGGGCCGCAATGAGCAGTTCTTC. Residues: CASTLAGGRNEQFF.

CDR3 in amino acids: CASSLRGSNQPQHF. In DNA form, the CDR3 reads TGTGCCAGCAGCTTAAGGGGGAGCAATCAGCCCCAGCATTTT. The chain carries TRBV7-6 and TRBJ1-5; perhaps TRBD1 as D (6 bases). CDR3 length: 14 residues. In germline, CDR1 is SGHVS, CDR2 FNYEAQ. V lost 2 bases to trimming and J lost 1 base, with 6 bases between them.

CDR3 nucleotide sequence: TGTGCCAGCAGTTACGAAGGGGGCTTTGTTGAAGCTTTCTTT. Amino acids: CASSYEGGFVEAFF. The V call is TRBV6-5, the J call TRBJ1-1; 7 nucleotides line up with TRBD1. The V segment lost 2 bases and the J segment 7 bases; nucleotides outside the gene matches: 7. The germline CDR1 and CDR2 sequences are MNHEY and SVGAGI. The CDR3 sequence is 14 residues long.

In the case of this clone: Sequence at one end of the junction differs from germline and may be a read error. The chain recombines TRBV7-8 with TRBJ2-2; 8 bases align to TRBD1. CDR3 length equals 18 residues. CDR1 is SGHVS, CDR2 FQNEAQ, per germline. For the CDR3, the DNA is TGTGCCAGCAGCTTATTGCCAGGGGGCGTCCCGAACGCCGGGGAGCTGTTTTTT. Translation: CASSLLPGGVPNAGELFF.

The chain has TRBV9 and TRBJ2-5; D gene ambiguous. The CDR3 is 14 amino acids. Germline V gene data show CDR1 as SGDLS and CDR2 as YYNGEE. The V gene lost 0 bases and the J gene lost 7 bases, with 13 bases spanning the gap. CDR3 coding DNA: TGTGCCAGCAGCGTAGGCGGACCTCTGGTGACCCAGTACTTC. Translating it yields CASSVGGPLVTQYF.

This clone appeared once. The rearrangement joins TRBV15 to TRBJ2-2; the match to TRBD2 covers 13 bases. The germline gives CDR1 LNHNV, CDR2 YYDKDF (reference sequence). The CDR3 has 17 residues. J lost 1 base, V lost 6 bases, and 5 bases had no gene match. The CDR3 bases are TGTGCCACCAGTGGACTAGCGGGAGACAGGAACACCGGGGAGCTGTTTTTT. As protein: CATSGLAGDRNTGELFF.

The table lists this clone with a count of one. The CDR3 here is CASSLDLLPYEQYF. The CDR3 nucleotides are TGTGCCAGCAGCTTGGACCTATTACCCTACGAGCAGTACTTC. This chain uses TRBV5-8 with TRBJ2-5; no clear D. The J call is uncertain, as TRBJ2-7 better fits the DNA end. Germline CDR1 and CDR2: SGHTS and YDEGEE. The CDR3 consists of 14 residues.

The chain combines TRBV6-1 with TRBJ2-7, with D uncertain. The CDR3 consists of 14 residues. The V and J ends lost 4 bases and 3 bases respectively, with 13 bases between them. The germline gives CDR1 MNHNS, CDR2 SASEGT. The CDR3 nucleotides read TGTGCCAGCAGTGCTTCGGGTTTTGTCTACGAGCAGTACTTC. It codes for CASSASGFVYEQYF.

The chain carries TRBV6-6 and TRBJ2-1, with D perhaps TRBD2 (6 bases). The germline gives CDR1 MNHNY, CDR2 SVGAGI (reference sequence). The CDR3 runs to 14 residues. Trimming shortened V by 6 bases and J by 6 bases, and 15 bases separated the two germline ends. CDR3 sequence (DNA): TGTGCCAGCAGCCCCCGACTAGAGGGCAATGAGCAGTTCTTC. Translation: CASSPRLEGNEQFF.

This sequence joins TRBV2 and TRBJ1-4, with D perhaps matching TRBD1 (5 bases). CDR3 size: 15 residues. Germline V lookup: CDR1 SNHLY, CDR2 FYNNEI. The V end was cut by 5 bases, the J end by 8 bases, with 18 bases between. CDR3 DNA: TGTGCCAGCAGTCGAGATTTGGGGCCGGGCGAAAAACTGTTTTTT. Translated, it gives CASSRDLGPGEKLFF.

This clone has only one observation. Written as DNA, the CDR3 is TGTGCCAGCAGCTTAACCGGACGGGACAATCAGCCCCAGCATTTT. It yields the protein CASSLTGRDNQPQHF. The chain employs TRBV5-6 and TRBJ1-5; D remains ambiguous. This CDR3 is built from 15 residues. The V and J ends lost 2 bases and 3 bases respectively, with 12 bases between them. Germline V gene data show CDR1 as SGHDT and CDR2 as YYEEEE.

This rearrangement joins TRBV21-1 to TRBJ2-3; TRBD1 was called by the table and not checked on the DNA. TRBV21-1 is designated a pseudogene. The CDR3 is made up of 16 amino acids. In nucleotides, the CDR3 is TGTGCCAGCAGCAAAGAAGACAGTCCGTACACAGATACGCAGTATTTT. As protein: CASSKEDSPYTDTQYF.

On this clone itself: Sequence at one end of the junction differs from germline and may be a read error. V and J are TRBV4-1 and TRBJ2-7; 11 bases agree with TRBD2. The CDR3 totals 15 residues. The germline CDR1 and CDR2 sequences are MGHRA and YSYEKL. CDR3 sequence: CASSQDLAGGREQYF. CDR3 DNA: TGTGCCAGCAGCCAAGATCTAGCGGGAGGACGGGAGCAGTACTTC.